What follows are 10 T cell receptor beta chains derived from one specimen sequenced in a study of blood T cell repertoires in COVID-19. Sequencing used immunoSEQ multiplex PCR; TCRdb keeps in-frame clones, though not all of them. The sample holds over 250,000 clones, around 90% seen once. Input material: peripheral blood. These receptors were taken from a man aged 45-65 years with acute or convalescent COVID-19.

The chain links TRBV5-6 to TRBJ2-1; D not certain. The germline V gene encodes CDR1 SGHDT and CDR2 YYEEEE. Deletions cut 4 bases from V and 7 bases from J, with 9 bases between. The CDR3 has 12 residues. The CDR3 bases are TGTGCCAGCAGCCCACAGCCAAATGAGCAGTTCTTC. Encoded protein: CASSPQPNEQFF.

The J gene is TRBJ1-2, the V gene TRBV14, with TRBD1 identical over 9 bases. The CDR3 contains 14 residues. The trim removed 2 bases at V and 7 bases at J, leaving 5 bases unmatched. Looked up from germline, CDR1 is SGHDN and CDR2 is FVKESK. The chain's CDR3 is CASSQRQGGFGYTF. Here the CDR3 DNA reads TGTGCCAGCAGCCAAAGACAGGGGGGGTTTGGCTACACCTTC. Drawing the rest from reference TRBV14 and TRBJ1-2, the complete variable domain is EAGVTQFPSHSVIEKGQTVTLRCDPISGHDNLYWYRRVMGKEIKFLLHFVKESKQDESGMPNNRFLAERTGGTYSTLKVQPAELEDSGVYFCASSQRQGGFGYTFGSGTRLTVV.

The chain has TRBV19 and TRBJ2-2; perhaps TRBD2 as D (6 bases). V was clipped by 6 bases and J by 5 bases, with 22 bases between them. Germline V CDR1 and CDR2: LNHDA, SQIVND (reference sequence). The CDR3 runs 17 residues. This chain's CDR3 is CASRPFGGSRDTGELFF. As DNA, the CDR3 is TGTGCCAGTAGACCTTTTGGGGGGTCTCGAGATACCGGGGAGCTGTTTTTT.

This chain links TRBV7-9 with TRBJ1-2; maybe TRBD1 (6 bases). Trimming took 6 bases from V and 4 from J, leaving 12 bases between them. Per the germline V gene, CDR1 is SEHNR and CDR2 is FQNEAQ (reference sequence). CDR3 length: 13 residues. CDR3 DNA: TGTGCCAGCAGTTCCGGGACAAGCTATGGCTACACCTTC. Translated, it gives CASSSGTSYGYTF.

The V and J genes are TRBV6-5 and TRBJ1-3, with no clear D. CDR1 is MNHEY, CDR2 SVGAGI, per germline. This CDR3 region has 13 residues. The germline V and J ends were trimmed by 8 bases and 1 base, with 9 bases remaining between them. The CDR3 is CASYGFSGNTIYF. The CDR3, as DNA: TGTGCCAGCTACGGTTTTTCTGGAAACACCATATATTTT.

The chain recombines TRBV6-5 with TRBJ1-3; D is unclear. The germline CDR1 and CDR2 sequences are MNHEY and SVGAGI. This CDR3 spans 15 amino acids. V was trimmed by 0 bases and J by 4 bases, leaving 10 bases between them. CDR3 coding DNA: TGTGCCAGCAGTTACTCGGAGGGTAGGGGAAACACCATATATTTT. The encoded protein is CASSYSEGRGNTIYF.

The rearrangement uses TRBV30 and TRBJ2-7, with TRBD2 matching 13 bases. The CDR3 has 14 residues. After removal of 0 bases from V and 7 bases from J, the junction contained 3 bases not matched to a gene. Germline V lookup: CDR1 GTSNPN, CDR2 SVGIG (reference sequence). The CDR3 region is CAWSVLAGGQEQYF. The CDR3 DNA reads as TGTGCCTGGAGTGTACTAGCGGGGGGGCAAGAGCAGTACTTC.

Here the CDR3 reads CASSLTWTENSGNTIYF. The CDR3 DNA reads as TGTGCCAGCAGCTTGACCTGGACAGAAAACTCTGGAAACACCATATATTTT. This chain joins TRBV7-9 and TRBJ1-3; tentatively, D is TRBD1 (6 bases). The CDR3 consists of 17 residues. Per germline, CDR1 SEHNR and CDR2 FQNEAQ (reference sequence). V was shortened by 3 bases and J by 0 bases, with 15 bases between the two germline ends.

This chain connects TRBV4-2 to TRBJ2-3, with TRBD2 identical over 7 bases. The J segment lost 4 bases and the V segment lost 4 bases, leaving 14 bases of the junction unmatched. CDR1 is LGHNA, CDR2 YNFKEQ, per germline. The CDR3 totals 17 residues. Written as DNA, the CDR3 is TGTGCCAGCAGCCGCGGAGAGGGGAGGGGTGTCTCAGATACGCAGTATTTT. Residues: CASSRGEGRGVSDTQYF.

V gene TRBV5-5 combines with J gene TRBJ1-4, with no clear D. In germline, CDR1 is SGHKS, CDR2 YYEKEE (reference sequence). The V gene lost 1 base and the J gene lost 4 bases, with 14 bases spanning the gap. The CDR3 contains 16 residues. The CDR3 DNA reads as TGTGCCAGCAGCTTGTCCCCCGGTGTTAGTAATGAAAAACTGTTTTTT. This sequence encodes CASSLSPGVSNEKLFF.